This TCR beta chain is drawn from a study of blood T cell repertoires in COVID-19. The CDR3 is 13 amino acids. The germline V and J ends were trimmed by 3 bases and 2 bases, with 8 bases remaining between them. Looked up from germline, CDR1 is DFQATT and CDR2 is SNEGSKA (reference sequence). Clones were read by immunoSEQ multiplex PCR, and TCRdb kept only the in-frame ones, dropping some. The sample shows 180,000 or so clones, around 85% of them seen only once. The V gene is TRBV20-1, the J gene TRBJ1-5; D is perhaps TRBD1 (5 bases). The sample taken for sequencing was peripheral blood. The clonotype comes from a woman aged 80 or over with acute or convalescent COVID-19. CDR3 in amino acids: CSASNRRNQPQHF. The CDR3 DNA is TGCAGTGCTAGTAACAGGCGCAATCAGCCCCAGCATTTT.